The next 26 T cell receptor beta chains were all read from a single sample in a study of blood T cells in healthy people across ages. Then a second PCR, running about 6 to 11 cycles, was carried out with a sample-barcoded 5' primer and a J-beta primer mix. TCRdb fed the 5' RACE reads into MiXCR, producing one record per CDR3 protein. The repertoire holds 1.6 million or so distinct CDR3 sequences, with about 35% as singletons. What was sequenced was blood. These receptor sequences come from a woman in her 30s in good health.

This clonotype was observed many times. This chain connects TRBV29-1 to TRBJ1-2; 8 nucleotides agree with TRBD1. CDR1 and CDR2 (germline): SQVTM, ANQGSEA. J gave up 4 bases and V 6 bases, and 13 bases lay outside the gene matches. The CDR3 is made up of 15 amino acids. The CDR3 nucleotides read TGCAGCGTCGGATCCCAGGGGGCCGGCGGCTATGGCTACACCTTC. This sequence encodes CSVGSQGAGGYGYTF.

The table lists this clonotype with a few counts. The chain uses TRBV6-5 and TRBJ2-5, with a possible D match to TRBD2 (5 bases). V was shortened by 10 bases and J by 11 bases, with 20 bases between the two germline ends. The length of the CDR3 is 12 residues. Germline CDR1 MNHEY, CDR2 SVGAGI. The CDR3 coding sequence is TGTGCCACCGGACTGACCTCTACGCAGCAGTACTTC. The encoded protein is CATGLTSTQQYF.

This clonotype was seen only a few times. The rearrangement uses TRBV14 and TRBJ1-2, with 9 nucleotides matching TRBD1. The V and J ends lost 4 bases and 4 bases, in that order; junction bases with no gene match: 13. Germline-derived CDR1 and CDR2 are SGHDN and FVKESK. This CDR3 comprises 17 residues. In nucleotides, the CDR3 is TGTGCCAGCAGCCCCCTGGGACAGGGAATGTCGCGCTATGGCTACACCTTC. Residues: CASSPLGQGMSRYGYTF.

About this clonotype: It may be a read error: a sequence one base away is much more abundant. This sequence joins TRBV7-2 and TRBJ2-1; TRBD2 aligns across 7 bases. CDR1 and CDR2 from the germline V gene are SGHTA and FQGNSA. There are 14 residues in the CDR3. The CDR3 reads CASSLDGGYNERFF. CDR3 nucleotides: TGTGCCAGCAGCTTAGACGGGGGGTACAATGAGCGGTTCTTC. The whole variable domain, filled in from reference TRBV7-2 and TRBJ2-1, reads GAGVSQSPSNKVTEKGKDVELRCDPISGHTALYWYRQSLGQGLEFLIYFQGNSAPDKSGLPSDRFSAERTGGSVSTLTIQRTQQEDSAVYLCASSLDGGYNERFFGPGTRLTVL.

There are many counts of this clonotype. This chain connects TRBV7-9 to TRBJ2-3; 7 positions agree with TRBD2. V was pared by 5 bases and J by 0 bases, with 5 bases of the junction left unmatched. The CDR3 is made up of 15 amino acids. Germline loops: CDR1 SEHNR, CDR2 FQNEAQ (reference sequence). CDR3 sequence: CASSITSDSTDTQYF. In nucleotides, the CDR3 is TGTGCCAGCAGCATAACTAGCGACAGCACAGATACGCAGTATTTT.

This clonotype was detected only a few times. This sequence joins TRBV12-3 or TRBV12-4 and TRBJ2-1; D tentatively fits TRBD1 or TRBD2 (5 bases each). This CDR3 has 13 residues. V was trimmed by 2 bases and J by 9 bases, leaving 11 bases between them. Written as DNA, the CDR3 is TGTGCCAGCAGTTTAAACCGGGACGGTGAGCAGTTCTTC. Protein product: CASSLNRDGEQFF.

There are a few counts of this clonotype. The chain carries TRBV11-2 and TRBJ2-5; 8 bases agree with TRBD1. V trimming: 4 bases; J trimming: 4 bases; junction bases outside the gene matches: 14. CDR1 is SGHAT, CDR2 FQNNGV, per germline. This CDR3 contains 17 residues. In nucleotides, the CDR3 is TGTGCCAGCAGCTCGCCGTTGGACTCCAGGGGGCCAGAGACCCAGTACTTC. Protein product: CASSSPLDSRGPETQYF.

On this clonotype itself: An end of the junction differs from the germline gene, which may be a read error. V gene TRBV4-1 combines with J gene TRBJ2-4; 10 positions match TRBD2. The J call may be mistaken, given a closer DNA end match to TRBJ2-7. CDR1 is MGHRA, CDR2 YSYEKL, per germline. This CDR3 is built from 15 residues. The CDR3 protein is CAGSQRGTSVFEQYF. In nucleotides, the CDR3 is TGCGCCGGCAGCCAACGGGGGACTAGCGTTTTCGAGCAGTACTTC.

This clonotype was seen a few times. The CDR3 sequence: CASSEGNSNQPQHF. The CDR3 nucleotides read TGTGCCAGCAGTGAGGGAAATAGCAATCAGCCCCAGCATTTT. The rearrangement joins TRBV6-1 to TRBJ1-5; D gene ambiguous. The CDR3 has 14 amino acids. V was trimmed by 3 bases and J by 0 bases, leaving 6 bases between them. CDR1 is MNHNS, CDR2 SASEGT, per germline.

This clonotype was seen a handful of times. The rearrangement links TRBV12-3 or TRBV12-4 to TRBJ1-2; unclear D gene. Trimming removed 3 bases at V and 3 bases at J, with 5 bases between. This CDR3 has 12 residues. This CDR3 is CASSFIDYGYTF. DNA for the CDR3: TGTGCCAGCAGTTTTATCGACTATGGCTACACCTTC.

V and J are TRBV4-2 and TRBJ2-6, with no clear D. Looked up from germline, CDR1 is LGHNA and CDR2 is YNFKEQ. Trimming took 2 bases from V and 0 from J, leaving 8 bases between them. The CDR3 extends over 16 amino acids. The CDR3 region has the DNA TGTGCCAGCAGCCAAAGACGGAACTCTGGGGCCAACGTCCTGACTTTC. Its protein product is CASSQRRNSGANVLTF.

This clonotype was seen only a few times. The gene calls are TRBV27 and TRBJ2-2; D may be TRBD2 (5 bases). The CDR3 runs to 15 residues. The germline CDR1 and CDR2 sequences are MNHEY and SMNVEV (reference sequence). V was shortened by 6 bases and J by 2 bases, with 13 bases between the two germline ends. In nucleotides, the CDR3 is TGTGCCAGCAGCCCACTACTAGTAAACACCGGGGAGCTGTTTTTT. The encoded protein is CASSPLLVNTGELFF.

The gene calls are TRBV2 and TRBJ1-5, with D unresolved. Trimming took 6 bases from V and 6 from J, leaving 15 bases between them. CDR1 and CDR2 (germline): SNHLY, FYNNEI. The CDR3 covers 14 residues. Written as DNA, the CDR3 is TGTGCCAGCAGGCGGGTCGGGGAGGGTCAGCCCCAGCATTTT. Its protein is CASRRVGEGQPQHF.

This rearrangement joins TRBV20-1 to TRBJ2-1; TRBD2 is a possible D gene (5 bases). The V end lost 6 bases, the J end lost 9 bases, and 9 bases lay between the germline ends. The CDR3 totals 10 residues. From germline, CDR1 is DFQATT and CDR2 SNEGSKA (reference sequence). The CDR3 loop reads CSAKDFEQFF. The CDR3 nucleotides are TGCAGTGCCAAGGACTTTGAGCAGTTCTTC.

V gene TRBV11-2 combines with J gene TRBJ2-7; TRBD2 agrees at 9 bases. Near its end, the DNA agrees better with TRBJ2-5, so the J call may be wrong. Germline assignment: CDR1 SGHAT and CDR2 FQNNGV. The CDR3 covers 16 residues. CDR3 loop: CASSTTGTSLPETQYF. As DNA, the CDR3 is TGTGCCAGCAGCACCACCGGGACTAGCCTCCCAGAGACCCAGTACTTC.

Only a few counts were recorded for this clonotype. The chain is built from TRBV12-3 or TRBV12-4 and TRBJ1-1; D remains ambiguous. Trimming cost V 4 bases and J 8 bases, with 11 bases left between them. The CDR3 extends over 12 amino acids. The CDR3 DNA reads TGTGCCAGCAGTTCTTTCCCCGCGGAAGCTTTCTTT. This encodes CASSSFPAEAFF.

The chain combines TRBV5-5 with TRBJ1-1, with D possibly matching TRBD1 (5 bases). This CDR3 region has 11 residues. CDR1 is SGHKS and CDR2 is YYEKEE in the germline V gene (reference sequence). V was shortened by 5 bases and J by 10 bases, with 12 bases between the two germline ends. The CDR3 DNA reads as TGTGCCAGCAGAGGGGACCCGGGAGCTTTCTTT. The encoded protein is CASRGDPGAFF.

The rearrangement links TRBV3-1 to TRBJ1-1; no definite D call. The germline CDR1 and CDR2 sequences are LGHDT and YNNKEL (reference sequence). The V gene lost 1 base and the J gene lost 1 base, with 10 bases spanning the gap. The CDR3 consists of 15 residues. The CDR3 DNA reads TGTGCCAGCAGCCAAGTAGGACGGACGAACACTGAAGCTTTCTTT. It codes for CASSQVGRTNTEAFF.

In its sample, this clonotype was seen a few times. CDR3 DNA: TGTGCCAGCAGCTTGGAGCTAGCGGGAGCGTCCTACGAGCAGTACTTC. This encodes CASSLELAGASYEQYF. The J gene is TRBJ2-7, the V gene TRBV7-8; TRBD2 aligns across 10 bases. The V gene's germline CDR1 is SGHVS and CDR2 FQNEAQ. Losses at the gene ends were 3 bases for V and 1 base for J; bases not matched to a gene: 6. This CDR3 spans 16 amino acids.

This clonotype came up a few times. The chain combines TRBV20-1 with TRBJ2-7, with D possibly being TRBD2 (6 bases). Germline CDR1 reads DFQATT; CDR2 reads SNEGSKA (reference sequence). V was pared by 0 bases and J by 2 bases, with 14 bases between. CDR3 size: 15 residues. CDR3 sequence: CSARDWRGNTYEQYF. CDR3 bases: TGCAGTGCTAGAGATTGGCGGGGAAATACCTACGAGCAGTACTTC.

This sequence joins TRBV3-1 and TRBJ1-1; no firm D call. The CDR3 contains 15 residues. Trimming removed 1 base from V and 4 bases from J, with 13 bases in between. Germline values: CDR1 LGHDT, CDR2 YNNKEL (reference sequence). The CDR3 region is CASSQGQFRGTEAFF. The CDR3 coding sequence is TGTGCCAGCAGCCAAGGGCAGTTCAGAGGCACTGAAGCTTTCTTT.

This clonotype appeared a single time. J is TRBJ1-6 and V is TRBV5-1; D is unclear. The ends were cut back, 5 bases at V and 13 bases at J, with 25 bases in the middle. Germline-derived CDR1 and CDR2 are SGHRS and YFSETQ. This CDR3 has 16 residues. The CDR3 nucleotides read TGCGCCAGCAGACTAAATCCGGGCCCCCTGAATGAGCCCCTCCACTTT. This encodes CASRLNPGPLNEPLHF.

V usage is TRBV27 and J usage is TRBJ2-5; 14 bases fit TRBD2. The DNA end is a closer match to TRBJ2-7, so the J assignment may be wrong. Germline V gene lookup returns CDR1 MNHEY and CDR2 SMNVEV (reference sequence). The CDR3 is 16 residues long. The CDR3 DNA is TGTGCCAGCAGAGGGGGGACTAGCGGGAGATACGACGAGCAGTACTTC. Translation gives CASRGGTSGRYDEQYF.

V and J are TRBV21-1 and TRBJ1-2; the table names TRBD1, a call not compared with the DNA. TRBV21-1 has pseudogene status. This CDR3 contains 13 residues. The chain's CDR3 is CASRSRGAYGYTF. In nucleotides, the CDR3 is TGTGCCAGCAGATCCAGGGGCGCCTATGGCTACACCTTC.

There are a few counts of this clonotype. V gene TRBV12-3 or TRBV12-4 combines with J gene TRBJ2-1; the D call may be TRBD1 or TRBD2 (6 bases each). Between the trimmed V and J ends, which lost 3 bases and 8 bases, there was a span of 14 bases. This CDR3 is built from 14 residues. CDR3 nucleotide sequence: TGTGCCAGCAGTTTTTCCGGGGGCGGCGATGAGCAGTTCTTC. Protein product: CASSFSGGGDEQFF.

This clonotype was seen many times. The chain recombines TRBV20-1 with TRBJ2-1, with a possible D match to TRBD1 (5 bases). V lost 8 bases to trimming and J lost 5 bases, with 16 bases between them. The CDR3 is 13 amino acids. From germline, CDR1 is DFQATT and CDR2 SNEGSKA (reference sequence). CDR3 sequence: CSSRVHGNNEQFF. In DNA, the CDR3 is TGCAGTAGCAGGGTGCATGGTAACAATGAGCAGTTCTTC.